The 31 T cell receptor beta chains given below trace back to one sample, sequenced in a study of T cells after posttransplantation cyclophosphamide. Data came from immunoSEQ multiplex PCR; TCRdb stores just in-frame clones and leaves some out. The repertoire holds approximately 52,000 clones, with roughly 84% as singletons. The sample consisted of PBMCs. The receptor source for this set is a man aged 30 to 45 with a blood cancer, CMV-positive, and with a related stem cell donor.

The chain is built from TRBV6-4 and TRBJ2-1, with TRBD2 matching over 10 bases. The CDR3 covers 15 residues. Germline CDR1 reads MRHNA; CDR2 reads SNTAGT. With V trimmed by 5 bases and J by 10 bases, 11 bases remained unmatched. The CDR3 loop is CASSPTSGTTTEQFF. In nucleotides, the CDR3 is TGTGCCAGCAGTCCTACTAGCGGGACCACTACCGAGCAGTTCTTC.

The gene calls are TRBV28 and TRBJ1-2, with 7 bases identical to TRBD1. CDR3 length: 14 residues. Germline V gene sequence: CDR1 MDHEN, CDR2 SYDVKM. V gave up 6 bases and J gave up 4 bases; unmatched junction bases: 8. CDR3: CASRPGQASYGYTF. CDR3 in DNA: TGTGCCAGCAGGCCAGGACAGGCTAGCTATGGCTACACCTTC.

The rearrangement links TRBV27 to TRBJ2-2, with a weak D call TRBD1 (6 bases). The CDR3 runs to 16 residues. V was trimmed by 3 bases and J by 4 bases, leaving 15 bases between them. Per germline, CDR1 MNHEY and CDR2 SMNVEV (reference sequence). The CDR3 coding sequence is TGTGCCAGCAGTTTCTCCAGGGGCCGTACCACCGGGGAGCTGTTTTTT. Its protein product is CASSFSRGRTTGELFF.

The V and J genes are TRBV4-1 and TRBJ2-2, with 10 bases lining up with TRBD1. The CDR3 sequence is 16 residues long. Trimming cost V 2 bases and J 4 bases; bases outside gene matches: 4. Germline values: CDR1 MGHRA, CDR2 YSYEKL. The CDR3 coding sequence is TGCGCCAGCAGCCAATCGGACAGGGGGGGCACCGGGGAGCTGTTTTTT. It codes for CASSQSDRGGTGELFF.

The V gene is TRBV9, the J gene TRBJ2-3, with 7 bases matching TRBD2. Trimming cost V 4 bases and J 2 bases; bases outside gene matches: 4. Germline CDR1 is SGDLS and CDR2 is YYNGEE. This CDR3 has 14 residues. CDR3 region: CASSPAGYTDTQYF. CDR3 coding DNA: TGTGCCAGCAGCCCAGCGGGGTACACAGATACGCAGTATTTT. Full variable domain (remainder filled in from reference TRBV9 and TRBJ2-3): DSGVTQTPKHLITATGQRVTLRCSPRSGDLSVYWYQQSLDQGLQFLIQYYNGEERAKGNILERFSAQQFPDLHSELNLSSLELGDSALYFCASSPAGYTDTQYFGPGTRLTVL.

The chain employs TRBV20-1 and TRBJ1-5; D unresolved. This CDR3 region has 11 residues. Germline lookup yields CDR1 DFQATT and CDR2 SNEGSKA (reference sequence). Trimming removed 7 bases from V and 5 bases from J, with 9 bases in between. In DNA form, the CDR3 reads TGCAGTGTTAGGGTAGATCAGCCCCAGCATTTT. It specifies CSVRVDQPQHF.

J is TRBJ2-1 and V is TRBV11-1; TRBD2 aligns across 9 bases. The length of the CDR3 is 18 residues. V lost 1 base and J lost 10; bases outside the gene matches: 17. The germline CDR1 and CDR2 sequences are SGHAT and FQDESV (reference sequence). In DNA, the CDR3 is TGTGCCAGCAGCTTAGGCGAAGGGACTAGCTTTAGACCAAAAGAGCAGTTCTTC. It specifies CASSLGEGTSFRPKEQFF. Together with reference TRBV11-1 and TRBJ2-1, the CDR3 gives the full variable domain: EAEVAQSPRYKITEKSQAVAFWCDPISGHATLYWYRQILGQGPELLVQFQDESVVDDSQLPKDRFSAERLKGVDSTLKIQPAELGDSAMYLCASSLGEGTSFRPKEQFFGPGTRLTVL.

The chain recombines TRBV27 with TRBJ2-1; 7 positions agree with TRBD2. The CDR3 totals 15 residues. Trimming removed 5 bases from V and 6 bases from J; junction bases left unmatched: 10. Germline-derived CDR1 and CDR2 are MNHEY and SMNVEV (reference sequence). The CDR3 is CASSLVAGASNEQFF. CDR3 coding DNA: TGTGCCAGCAGTCTAGTGGCGGGAGCGTCCAATGAGCAGTTCTTC.

V is TRBV5-1 and J is TRBJ2-5; D gene ambiguous. Germline V gene lookup returns CDR1 SGHRS and CDR2 YFSETQ. Trimming pared 2 bases from V and 4 bases from J, leaving 9 bases between. The CDR3 has 13 amino acids. The DNA of the CDR3 is TGCGCCAGCAGCTTTACCCCGGGAGAGACCCAGTACTTC. Protein sequence: CASSFTPGETQYF.

The rearrangement joins TRBV10-2 to TRBJ1-5, with a tentative D call TRBD1 (5 bases). The V gene's germline CDR1 is WSHSY and CDR2 SAAADI. The CDR3 is 16 residues long. Between the trimmed V and J ends, which lost 2 bases and 2 bases, there was a span of 13 bases. The DNA for the CDR3 is TGCGCCAGCAGTGAGAACAGGCAAGGGGGCAATCAGCCCCAGCATTTT. Its translation is CASSENRQGGNQPQHF.

This clone was counted a few times. The genes are TRBV7-9 and TRBJ2-7; a weak D match, TRBD2 (5 bases). This CDR3 comprises 13 residues. The ends were cut back, 8 bases at V and 11 bases at J, with 22 bases in the middle. Germline values: CDR1 SEHNR, CDR2 FQNEAQ (reference sequence). CDR3 protein: CASAVGVTGAKYF. Written as DNA, the CDR3 is TGTGCCAGCGCGGTGGGAGTGACGGGTGCTAAGTACTTC.

The gene calls are TRBV6-4 and TRBJ2-3; D ambiguous. Trimming pared 2 bases from V and 8 bases from J, leaving 29 bases between. The CDR3 spans 19 residues. Germline CDR1 MRHNA, CDR2 SNTAGT. The CDR3 reads CASSDAPLESRRKSGTQYF. The CDR3 DNA reads as TGTGCCAGCAGTGACGCCCCGTTAGAATCCAGAAGGAAGTCGGGTACGCAGTATTTT.

This rearrangement joins TRBV2 to TRBJ1-2, with 11 bases identical to TRBD1. J was trimmed by 3 bases and V by 8 bases; bases with no gene match: 11. There are 16 residues in the CDR3. In germline, CDR1 is SNHLY, CDR2 FYNNEI. The CDR3 DNA follows: TGTGCCAGCGGGGGGATCCGGGACAGGGGGTACTATGGCTACACCTTC. Translating gives CASGGIRDRGYYGYTF.

CDR3 coding DNA: TGTGCCAGCAGCTTCCCAAACGGGGAGCTGTTTTTT. The encoded protein is CASSFPNGELFF. The chain links TRBV5-8 to TRBJ2-2; D is unclear. The length of the CDR3 is 12 residues. V shed 2 bases and J shed 7 bases, with 6 bases lying between them. Germline CDR1 SGHTS, CDR2 YDEGEE.

This chain links TRBV11-3 with TRBJ2-1, with D tentatively TRBD1 (6 bases). The CDR3 loop spans 14 amino acids. The germline V gene encodes CDR1 SGHNT and CDR2 YENEEA. V lost 2 bases to trimming and J lost 8 bases, with 13 bases between them. The CDR3 region has the DNA TGTGCCAGCAGCTTATCAGGGGCTTTACATGAGCAGTTCTTC. Its protein product is CASSLSGALHEQFF.

The chain carries TRBV11-3 and TRBJ2-1; the match to TRBD2 covers 7 bases. The germline V gene encodes CDR1 SGHNT and CDR2 YENEEA. The CDR3 loop spans 13 amino acids. Trimming removed 1 base from V and 6 bases from J; junction bases left unmatched: 0. The chain's CDR3 is CASSLASGNEQFF. The DNA for the CDR3 is TGTGCCAGCAGCTTAGCTAGCGGCAATGAGCAGTTCTTC.

This clone was observed a handful of times. The V and J genes are TRBV13 and TRBJ1-4, with D perhaps TRBD1 (6 bases). Germline CDR1 and CDR2: PRHDT and FYEKMQ (reference sequence). Between the trimmed V and J ends, which lost 5 bases and 10 bases, there was a span of 11 bases. The CDR3 spans 12 residues. CDR3 protein: CASSQSDRKLFF. The DNA for the CDR3 is TGTGCCAGCAGCCAATCGGACAGAAAACTGTTTTTT.

The rearrangement links TRBV30 to TRBJ2-7, with 9 bases identical to TRBD2. The germline V gene has CDR1 GTSNPN and CDR2 SVGIG (reference sequence). J lost 0 bases, V lost 2 bases, and 5 bases had no gene match. The CDR3 consists of 15 residues. The CDR3 loop is CAWSPLAGVSYEQYF. As DNA, the CDR3 is TGTGCCTGGAGTCCATTAGCGGGGGTCTCCTACGAGCAGTACTTC.

This chain connects TRBV19 to TRBJ2-1; TRBD2 matches 9 bases. The CDR3 is 15 residues long. Germline-derived CDR1 and CDR2 are LNHDA and SQIVND (reference sequence). V trimming: 1 base; J trimming: 8 bases; junction bases outside the gene matches: 6. This chain's CDR3 is CASSIVGLAIDEQFF. Written as DNA, the CDR3 is TGTGCCAGTAGTATAGTTGGACTAGCGATAGATGAGCAGTTCTTC.

The chain couples TRBV5-1 to TRBJ2-5; TRBD2 matches 10 bases. J lost 5 bases, V lost 3 bases, and 4 bases had no gene match. Germline assignment: CDR1 SGHRS and CDR2 YFSETQ. CDR3 size: 14 residues. The CDR3 DNA reads as TGCGCCAGCAGCTCTAGCGGGAGCAGTGAGACCCAGTACTTC. This codes for CASSSSGSSETQYF.

CDR3 protein: CASSPGTRGETQYF. CDR3 nucleotides: TGTGCCAGCAGCCCGGGGACTAGGGGGGAGACCCAGTACTTC. The chain recombines TRBV9 with TRBJ2-5; 8 nucleotides align to TRBD2. CDR1 and CDR2 from the germline V gene are SGDLS and YYNGEE. Unmatched junction bases numbered 7, after V lost 4 bases and J lost 5 bases. CDR3 length equals 14 residues.

The chain couples TRBV19 to TRBJ2-7; D is ambiguous. CDR1 is LNHDA and CDR2 is SQIVND in the germline V gene (reference sequence). This CDR3 is 14 amino acids long. Trimming removed 6 bases at V and 2 bases at J, with 14 bases between. CDR3 in amino acids: CASSPFLAAYEQYF. The CDR3 nucleotides read TGTGCCAGTAGCCCTTTTTTGGCGGCCTACGAGCAGTACTTC.

This chain links TRBV5-1 with TRBJ1-1; D is unclear. V was trimmed by 3 bases and J by 5 bases, leaving 14 bases between them. CDR1 SGHRS and CDR2 YFSETQ come from the germline V gene. The CDR3 is 14 residues long. For the CDR3, the DNA is TGCGCCAGCAGCTCGGGAGAGGTGGGGACTGAAGCTTTCTTT. Amino acids: CASSSGEVGTEAFF. The whole variable domain, filled in from reference TRBV5-1 and TRBJ1-1, reads KAGVTQTPRYLIKTRGQQVTLSCSPISGHRSVSWYQQTPGQGLQFLFEYFSETQRNKGNFPGRFSGRQFSNSRSEMNVSTLELGDSALYLCASSSGEVGTEAFFGQGTRLTVV.

The chain uses TRBV29-1 and TRBJ2-2; 10 bases fit TRBD1. V gave up 0 bases and J gave up 6 bases; unmatched junction bases: 7. The germline gives CDR1 SQVTM, CDR2 ANQGSEA. The CDR3 length is 16 residues. The chain's CDR3 is CSVEDRDRGSAGELFF. In nucleotides, the CDR3 is TGCAGCGTTGAAGACCGGGACAGGGGTTCGGCCGGGGAGCTGTTTTTT.

The chain is built from TRBV28 and TRBJ1-6; perhaps TRBD1 as D (5 bases). Germline-derived CDR1 and CDR2 are MDHEN and SYDVKM. The CDR3 is made up of 15 amino acids. Trimming removed 8 bases at V and 1 base at J, with 12 bases between. The CDR3 nucleotides are TGTGCCAGCGTACACTCAGGGTCCTATAATTCACCCCTCCACTTT. Protein sequence: CASVHSGSYNSPLHF.

The rearrangement links TRBV7-2 to TRBJ2-1; D might be TRBD1 (6 bases). CDR3 size: 15 residues. Germline CDR1 and CDR2: SGHTA and FQGNSA. V dropped 5 bases and J dropped 4 bases, with 15 bases sitting between them. As DNA, the CDR3 is TGTGCCAGCAGCCCCAGACAGGTACTGTACAATGAGCAGTTCTTC. Encoded protein: CASSPRQVLYNEQFF.

This chain uses TRBV7-8 with TRBJ2-1, with 14 nucleotides matching TRBD2. J lost 7 bases, V lost 5 bases, and 16 bases had no gene match. This CDR3 contains 19 residues. The germline V gene has CDR1 SGHVS and CDR2 FQNEAQ. The CDR3 sequence: CASSRRKTSGRASWNEQFF. DNA of the CDR3: TGTGCCAGCAGCCGCAGGAAGACTAGCGGGAGGGCGAGTTGGAATGAGCAGTTCTTC.

The J gene is TRBJ2-6, the V gene TRBV27, with TRBD1 matching over 10 bases. Germline-derived CDR1 and CDR2 are MNHEY and SMNVEV (reference sequence). CDR3 length: 17 residues. Trimming removed 6 bases from V and 2 bases from J; junction bases left unmatched: 7. In DNA form, the CDR3 reads TGTGCCAGCAGGCGGGACAGGGGAATTGCTGGGGCCAACGTCCTGACTTTC. Translation: CASRRDRGIAGANVLTF. The full variable domain, in which reference TRBV27 and TRBJ2-6 provide the parts outside the CDR3, is EAQVTQNPRYLITVTGKKLTVTCSQNMNHEYMSWYRQDPGLGLRQIYYSMNVEVTDKGDVPEGYKVSRKEKRNFPLILESPSPNQTSLYFCASRRDRGIAGANVLTFGAGSRLTVL.

V and J are TRBV7-2 and TRBJ2-2, with 10 bases matching TRBD1. Per the germline V gene, CDR1 is SGHTA and CDR2 is FQGNSA. The CDR3 is 17 amino acids. With V trimmed by 5 bases and J by 6 bases, 12 bases remained unmatched. The CDR3 nucleotides are TGTGCCAGCAGCGACCAGACAGGGGGCGCTGGCCCCGGGGAGCTGTTTTTT. It translates to CASSDQTGGAGPGELFF.

Remarks on this clone: The same CDR3 can be traced to other DNA sequences in this sample. The chain recombines TRBV6-5 with TRBJ1-2; 11 bases match TRBD1. In germline, CDR1 is MNHEY, CDR2 SVGAGI. This CDR3 has 16 amino acids. The J segment lost 4 bases and the V segment lost 0 bases, leaving 4 bases of the junction unmatched. This chain's CDR3 is CASSYSRTGGGYGYTF. In DNA form, the CDR3 reads TGTGCCAGCAGTTACTCGCGGACAGGGGGCGGCTATGGCTACACCTTC.

This clone was counted a single time. The rearrangement uses TRBV11-3 and TRBJ2-3; 7 bases are a match to TRBD1. The CDR3 is made up of 15 amino acids. The V segment lost 5 bases and the J segment 2 bases; nucleotides outside the gene matches: 7. Germline V gene sequence: CDR1 SGHNT, CDR2 YENEEA. The CDR3, as DNA: TGTGCCAGCAGCCCGGGGACAGTTAACACAGATACGCAGTATTTT. This encodes CASSPGTVNTDTQYF.